The 7 T cell receptor beta chains reported below all come from one sample, sequenced in a study of blood T cell repertoires in COVID-19 (dated by TCRdb to 2020 to 2021). Libraries came from the immunoSEQ multiplex PCR assay. Not all clones reach the TCRdb copy of this immuneACCESS table, which keeps in-frame sequences only. Checked studies attribute under half of the gap to unresolved V genes and leave the rest unexplained. Recorded for this sample are a few hundred thousand clones; over 80% of them occurred a single time. The ten most abundant clones make up 5% to 6% of the sample. The sequenced sample was PBMCs or T cells enriched from blood (not recorded which). Receptors originate from a woman aged 45-65 years who had recovered from COVID-19.

This clone was seen only once. The V call is TRBV6-1, the J call TRBJ2-7; D possibly corresponds to TRBD1 (5 bases). The germline V and J ends were trimmed by 6 bases and 7 bases, with 13 bases remaining between them. Germline lookup yields CDR1 MNHNS and CDR2 SASEGT. This CDR3 comprises 12 residues. The chain's CDR3 is CASSIGVGEQYF. The CDR3 nucleotides read TGTGCCAGCAGCATAGGGGTGGGGGAGCAGTACTTC.

V gene TRBV30 combines with J gene TRBJ1-3; D gene ambiguous. Between the trimmed V and J ends, which lost 7 bases and 0 bases, there was a span of 13 bases. CDR1 is GTSNPN, CDR2 SVGIG, per germline (reference sequence). The CDR3 contains 14 residues. CDR3 sequence: CASSSGFSGNTIYF. CDR3 DNA sequence: TGTGCCTCATCAAGTGGCTTCTCTGGAAACACCATATATTTT.

The chain carries TRBV3-1 (or the pseudogene TRBV3-2) and TRBJ1-1, with 8 nucleotides matching TRBD1. The CDR3 loop spans 16 amino acids. The trim removed 4 bases at V and 1 base at J, leaving 8 bases unmatched. The germline V gene encodes CDR1 LGHDT and CDR2 YNNKEL (reference sequence). CDR3 amino acids: CASSPRDRLSNTEAFF. The DNA of the CDR3 is TGTGCCAGCAGCCCCCGGGACAGGCTCTCGAACACTGAAGCTTTCTTT.

CDR3 coding DNA: TGCGCCAGCAGCAACCCAGGGGTCGGACTGTTTTTT. Translating it yields CASSNPGVGLFF. This chain uses TRBV5-1 with TRBJ1-4, with a weak D call TRBD1 (6 bases). The CDR3 has 12 amino acids. Between the trimmed V and J ends, which lost 4 bases and 13 bases, there was a span of 14 bases. CDR1 and CDR2 from the germline V gene are SGHRS and YFSETQ. The variable domain in full, completed from reference TRBV5-1 and TRBJ1-4, reads KAGVTQTPRYLIKTRGQQVTLSCSPISGHRSVSWYQQTPGQGLQFLFEYFSETQRNKGNFPGRFSGRQFSNSRSEMNVSTLELGDSALYLCASSNPGVGLFFGSGTQLSVL.

The chain uses TRBV15 and TRBJ1-5; possibly TRBD1 for D (5 bases). Germline V CDR1 and CDR2: LNHNV, YYDKDF (reference sequence). With 1 base removed from V and 6 bases from J, the gap between germline ends came to 13 bases. The CDR3 contains 15 residues. DNA for the CDR3: TGTGCCACCAGCAGAGGTGGGGGAGGCGGTCAGCCCCAGCATTTT. It specifies CATSRGGGGGQPQHF.

The chain has TRBV7-2 and TRBJ1-1; 9 nucleotides match TRBD1. After removal of 5 bases from V and 4 bases from J, the junction contained 11 bases not matched to a gene. The CDR3 sequence is 16 residues long. Germline V gene data show CDR1 as SGHTA and CDR2 as FQGNSA. The CDR3 nucleotides read TGTGCCAGCAGCCCCCGGACAGGGGCATGGGGCACTGAAGCTTTCTTT. This translates into CASSPRTGAWGTEAFF.

This clone was detected once. This rearrangement joins TRBV6-5 to TRBJ1-3; D gene ambiguous. Trimming took 7 bases from V and 11 from J, leaving 18 bases between them. Germline V gives CDR1 MNHEY, CDR2 SVGAGI. This CDR3 region has 13 residues. The CDR3 protein is CASKARSPFAIYF. CDR3 bases: TGTGCCAGCAAGGCTAGGTCCCCCTTCGCCATATATTTT.